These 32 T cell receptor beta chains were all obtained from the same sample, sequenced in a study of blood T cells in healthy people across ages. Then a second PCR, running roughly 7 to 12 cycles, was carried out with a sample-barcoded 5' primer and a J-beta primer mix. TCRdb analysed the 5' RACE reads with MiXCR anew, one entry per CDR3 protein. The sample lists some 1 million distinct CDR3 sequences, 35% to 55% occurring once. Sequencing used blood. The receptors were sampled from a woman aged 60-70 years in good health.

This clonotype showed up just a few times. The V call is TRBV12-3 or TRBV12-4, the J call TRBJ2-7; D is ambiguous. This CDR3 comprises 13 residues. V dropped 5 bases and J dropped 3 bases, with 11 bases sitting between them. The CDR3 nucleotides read TGTGCCAGCAGTACTACTGTCGGCTACGAGCAGTACTTC. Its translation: CASSTTVGYEQYF.

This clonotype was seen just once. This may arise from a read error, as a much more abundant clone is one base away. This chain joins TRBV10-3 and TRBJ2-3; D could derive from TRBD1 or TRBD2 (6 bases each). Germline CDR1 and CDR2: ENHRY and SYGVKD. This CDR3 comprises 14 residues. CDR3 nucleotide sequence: TGTGCCACCAGTGCGGGACAAATCACAGATACGCAGTATTTT. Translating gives CATSAGQITDTQYF.

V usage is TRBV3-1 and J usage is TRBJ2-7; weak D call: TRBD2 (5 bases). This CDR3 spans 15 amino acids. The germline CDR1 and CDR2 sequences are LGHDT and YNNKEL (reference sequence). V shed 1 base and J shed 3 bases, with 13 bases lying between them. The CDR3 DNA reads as TGTGCCAGCAGCCAAGGGGTCTCCCGGGGCTACGAGCAGTACTTC. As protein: CASSQGVSRGYEQYF.

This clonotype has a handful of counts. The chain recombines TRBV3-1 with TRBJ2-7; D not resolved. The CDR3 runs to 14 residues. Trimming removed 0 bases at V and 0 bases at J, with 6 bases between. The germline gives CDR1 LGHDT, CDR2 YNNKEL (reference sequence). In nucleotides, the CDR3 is TGTGCCAGCAGCCAAGATCCTCTCTCCTACGAGCAGTACTTC. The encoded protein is CASSQDPLSYEQYF.

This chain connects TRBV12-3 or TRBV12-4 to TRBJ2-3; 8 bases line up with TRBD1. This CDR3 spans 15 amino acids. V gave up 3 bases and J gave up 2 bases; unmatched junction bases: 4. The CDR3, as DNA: TGTGCCAGCAGTTTGGACAGGGCCCTCACAGATACGCAGTATTTT. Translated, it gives CASSLDRALTDTQYF.

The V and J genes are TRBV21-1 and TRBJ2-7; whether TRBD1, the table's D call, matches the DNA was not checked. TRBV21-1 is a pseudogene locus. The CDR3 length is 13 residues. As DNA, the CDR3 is TGTGCCAGCAGCAAGGGGGAAGGGTATGAGCAGTACTTC. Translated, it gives CASSKGEGYEQYF.

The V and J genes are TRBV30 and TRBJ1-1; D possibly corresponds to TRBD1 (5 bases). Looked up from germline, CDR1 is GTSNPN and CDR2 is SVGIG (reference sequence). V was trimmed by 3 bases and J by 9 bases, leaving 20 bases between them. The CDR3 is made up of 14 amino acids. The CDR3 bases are TGTGCCTGGAGGGGGACCCTCCTCAGGGAGAAAGCTTTCTTT. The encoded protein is CAWRGTLLREKAFF.

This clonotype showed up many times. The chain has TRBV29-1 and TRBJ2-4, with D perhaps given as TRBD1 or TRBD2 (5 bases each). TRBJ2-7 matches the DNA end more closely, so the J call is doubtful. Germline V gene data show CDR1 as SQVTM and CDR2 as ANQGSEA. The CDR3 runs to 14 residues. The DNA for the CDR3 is TGCAGCGTTGAGCGCCCGGGACGTACCATCGAGCAGTACTTC. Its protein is CSVERPGRTIEQYF.

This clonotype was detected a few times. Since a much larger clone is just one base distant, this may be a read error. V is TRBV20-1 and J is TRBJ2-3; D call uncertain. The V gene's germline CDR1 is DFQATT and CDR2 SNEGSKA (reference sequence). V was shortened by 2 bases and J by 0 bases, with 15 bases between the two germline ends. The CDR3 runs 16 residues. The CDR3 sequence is CSARQPVETSTDTQYF. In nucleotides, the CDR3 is TGCAGTGCTAGACAACCCGTAGAGACTAGCACAGATACGCAGTATTTT.

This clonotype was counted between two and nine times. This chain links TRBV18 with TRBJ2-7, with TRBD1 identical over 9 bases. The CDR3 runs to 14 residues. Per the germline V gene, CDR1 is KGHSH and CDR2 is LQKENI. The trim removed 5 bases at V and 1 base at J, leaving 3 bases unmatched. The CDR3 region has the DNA TGTGCCAGCTCAGGGACAGGGAATTCCTACGAGCAGTACTTC. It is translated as CASSGTGNSYEQYF.

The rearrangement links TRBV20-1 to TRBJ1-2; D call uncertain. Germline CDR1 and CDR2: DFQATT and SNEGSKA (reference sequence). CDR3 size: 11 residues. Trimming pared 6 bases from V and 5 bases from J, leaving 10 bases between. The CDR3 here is CSARDGYGYTF. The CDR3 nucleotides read TGCAGTGCCCGTGACGGGTATGGCTACACCTTC.

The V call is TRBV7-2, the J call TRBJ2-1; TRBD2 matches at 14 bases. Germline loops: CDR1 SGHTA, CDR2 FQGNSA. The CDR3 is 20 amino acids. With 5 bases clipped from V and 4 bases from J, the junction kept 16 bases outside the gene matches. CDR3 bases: TGTGCCAGCAGCCCGGGCACAAGTCGACTAGCGGGAGGGCCTTACAATGAGCAGTTCTTC. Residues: CASSPGTSRLAGGPYNEQFF.

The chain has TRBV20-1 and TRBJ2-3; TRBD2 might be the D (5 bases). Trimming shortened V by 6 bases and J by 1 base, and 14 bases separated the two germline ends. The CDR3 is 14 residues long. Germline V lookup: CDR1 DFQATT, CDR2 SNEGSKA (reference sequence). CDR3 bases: TGCAGTGCATCCATGGGAGCGGGCACAGATACGCAGTATTTT. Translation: CSASMGAGTDTQYF.

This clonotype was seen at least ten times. CDR3 protein: CSASKRRTAEQYF. The CDR3 DNA reads TGCAGTGCCTCAAAGAGGAGGACAGCAGAGCAGTACTTC. The rearrangement joins TRBV20-1 to TRBJ2-5; perhaps TRBD1 as D (6 bases). CDR1 is DFQATT and CDR2 is SNEGSKA in the germline V gene (reference sequence). The CDR3 loop spans 13 amino acids. The ends were cut back, 6 bases at V and 11 bases at J, with 22 bases in the middle.

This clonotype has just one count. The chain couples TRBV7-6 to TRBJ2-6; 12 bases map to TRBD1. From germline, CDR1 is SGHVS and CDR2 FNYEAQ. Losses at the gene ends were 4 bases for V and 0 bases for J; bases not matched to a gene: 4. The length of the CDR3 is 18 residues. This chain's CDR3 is CASSWDRGPDSGANVLTF. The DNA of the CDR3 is TGTGCCAGCAGCTGGGACAGGGGGCCCGACTCTGGGGCCAACGTCCTGACTTTC. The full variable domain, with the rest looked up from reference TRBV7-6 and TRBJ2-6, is GAGVSQSPRYKVTKRGQDVALRCDPISGHVSLYWYRQALGQGPEFLTYFNYEAQQDKSGLPNDRFSAERPEGSISTLTIQRTEQRDSAMYRCASSWDRGPDSGANVLTFGAGSRLTVL.

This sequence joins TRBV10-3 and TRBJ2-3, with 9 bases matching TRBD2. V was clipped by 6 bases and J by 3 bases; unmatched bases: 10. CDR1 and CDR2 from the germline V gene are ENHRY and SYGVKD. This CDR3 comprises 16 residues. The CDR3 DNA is TGTGCCATCAGCGACGCTAGGACTAGCGTAACAGATACGCAGTATTTT. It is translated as CAISDARTSVTDTQYF.

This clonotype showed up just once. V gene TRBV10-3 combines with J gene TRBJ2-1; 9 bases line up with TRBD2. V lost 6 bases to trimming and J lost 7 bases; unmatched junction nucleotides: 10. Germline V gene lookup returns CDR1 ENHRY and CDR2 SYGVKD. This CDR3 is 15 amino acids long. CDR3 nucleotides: TGTGCCATCAGGGGGGCAGCGGGAGGCAGAAATGAGCAGTTCTTC. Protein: CAIRGAAGGRNEQFF.

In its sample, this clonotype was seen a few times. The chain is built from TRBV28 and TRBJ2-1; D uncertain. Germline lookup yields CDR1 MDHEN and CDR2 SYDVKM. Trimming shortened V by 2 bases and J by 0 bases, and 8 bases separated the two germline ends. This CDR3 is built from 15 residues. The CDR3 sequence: CASSLGIDSYNEQFF. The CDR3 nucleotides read TGTGCCAGCAGTTTAGGAATAGACTCCTACAATGAGCAGTTCTTC.

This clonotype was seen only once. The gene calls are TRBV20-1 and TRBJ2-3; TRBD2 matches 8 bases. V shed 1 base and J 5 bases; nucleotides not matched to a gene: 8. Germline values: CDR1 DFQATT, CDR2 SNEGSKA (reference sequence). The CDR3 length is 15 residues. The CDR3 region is CSARGGSGNLDTQYF. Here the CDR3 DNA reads TGCAGTGCTAGAGGGGGTAGCGGGAACCTAGATACGCAGTATTTT.

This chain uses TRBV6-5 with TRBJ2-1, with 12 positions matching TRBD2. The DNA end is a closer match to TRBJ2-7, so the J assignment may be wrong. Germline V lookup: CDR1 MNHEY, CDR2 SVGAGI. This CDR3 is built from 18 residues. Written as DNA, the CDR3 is TGTGCCAGCAGTTACCGAATATCTAGCGGGAGGGCCAACAATGAGCAGTACTTC. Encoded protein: CASSYRISSGRANNEQYF.

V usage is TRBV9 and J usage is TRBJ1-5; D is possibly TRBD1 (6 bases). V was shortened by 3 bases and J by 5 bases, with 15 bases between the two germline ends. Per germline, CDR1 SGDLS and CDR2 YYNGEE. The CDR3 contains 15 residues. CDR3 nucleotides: TGTGCCAGCAGCGGAAATCGGGACACCTATCAGCCCCAGCATTTT. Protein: CASSGNRDTYQPQHF. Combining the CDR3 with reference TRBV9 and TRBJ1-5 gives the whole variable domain DSGVTQTPKHLITATGQRVTLRCSPRSGDLSVYWYQQSLDQGLQFLIQYYNGEERAKGNILERFSAQQFPDLHSELNLSSLELGDSALYFCASSGNRDTYQPQHFGDGTRLSIL.

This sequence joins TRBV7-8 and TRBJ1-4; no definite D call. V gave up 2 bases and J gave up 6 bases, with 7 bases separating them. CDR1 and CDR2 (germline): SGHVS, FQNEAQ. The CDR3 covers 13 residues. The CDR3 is CASSLIGHEKLFF. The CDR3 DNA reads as TGTGCCAGCAGCTTAATAGGGCATGAAAAACTGTTTTTT.

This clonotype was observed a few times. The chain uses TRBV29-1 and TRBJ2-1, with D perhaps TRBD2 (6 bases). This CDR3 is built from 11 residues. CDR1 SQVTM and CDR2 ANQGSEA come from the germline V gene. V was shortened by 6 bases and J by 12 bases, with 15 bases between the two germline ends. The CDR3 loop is CSVSNPEGQFF. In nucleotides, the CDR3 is TGCAGCGTGAGTAACCCGGAGGGGCAGTTCTTC.

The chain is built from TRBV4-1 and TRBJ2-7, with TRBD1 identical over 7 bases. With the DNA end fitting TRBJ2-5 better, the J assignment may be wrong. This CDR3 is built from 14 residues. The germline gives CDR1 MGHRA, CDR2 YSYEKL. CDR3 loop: CASSQEGGPGTQYF. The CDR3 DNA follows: TGCGCCAGCAGCCAAGAAGGGGGCCCAGGGACCCAGTACTTC.

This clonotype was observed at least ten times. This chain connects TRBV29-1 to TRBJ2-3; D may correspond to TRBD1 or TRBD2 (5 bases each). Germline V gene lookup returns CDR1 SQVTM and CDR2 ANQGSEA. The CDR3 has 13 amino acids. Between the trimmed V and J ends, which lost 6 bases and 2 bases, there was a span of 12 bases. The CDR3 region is CSVGTRHTDTQYF. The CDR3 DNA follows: TGCAGCGTCGGGACCCGCCACACAGATACGCAGTATTTT.

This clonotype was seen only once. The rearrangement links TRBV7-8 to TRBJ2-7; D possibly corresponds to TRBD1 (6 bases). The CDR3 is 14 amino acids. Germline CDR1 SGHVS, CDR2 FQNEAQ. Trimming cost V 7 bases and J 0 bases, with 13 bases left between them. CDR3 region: CASTLRDTSYEQYF. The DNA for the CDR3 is TGTGCCAGCACCCTAAGGGACACCTCCTACGAGCAGTACTTC. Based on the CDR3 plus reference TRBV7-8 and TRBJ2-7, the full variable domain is GAGVSQSPRYKVAKRGQDVALRCDPISGHVSLFWYQQALGQGPEFLTYFQNEAQLDKSGLPSDRFFAERPEGSVSTLKIQRTQQEDSAVYLCASTLRDTSYEQYFGPGTRLTVT.

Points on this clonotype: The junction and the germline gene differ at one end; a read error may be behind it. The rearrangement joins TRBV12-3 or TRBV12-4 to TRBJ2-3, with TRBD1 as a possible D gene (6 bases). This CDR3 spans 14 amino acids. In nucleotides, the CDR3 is TGTGCCAGCAGTTTATCACAGGGAACAGATATGCAGTATTTT. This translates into CASSLSQGTDMQYF.

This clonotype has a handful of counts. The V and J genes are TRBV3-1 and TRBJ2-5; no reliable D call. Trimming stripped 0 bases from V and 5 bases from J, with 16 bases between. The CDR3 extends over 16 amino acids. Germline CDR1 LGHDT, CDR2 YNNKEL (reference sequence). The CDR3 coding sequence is TGTGCCAGCAGCCAAGACCAGCCCCCAGGAAGGGAGACCCAGTACTTC. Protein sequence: CASSQDQPPGRETQYF.

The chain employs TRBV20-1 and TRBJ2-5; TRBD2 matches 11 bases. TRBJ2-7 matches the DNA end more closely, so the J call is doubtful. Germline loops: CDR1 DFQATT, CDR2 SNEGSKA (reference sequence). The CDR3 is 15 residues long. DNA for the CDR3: TGCAGTGCTAGAGAGGCTAGCGGGAGGTATCACGAGCAGTACTTC. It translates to CSAREASGRYHEQYF.

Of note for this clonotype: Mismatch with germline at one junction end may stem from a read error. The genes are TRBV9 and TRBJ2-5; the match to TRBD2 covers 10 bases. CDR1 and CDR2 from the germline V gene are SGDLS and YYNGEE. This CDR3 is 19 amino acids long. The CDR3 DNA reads TGTGCCAGCAGATTCCCTGAGGGTAGCGGGAGGCGGGACCAAGAGACCCAGTACTTT. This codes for CASRFPEGSGRRDQETQYF.

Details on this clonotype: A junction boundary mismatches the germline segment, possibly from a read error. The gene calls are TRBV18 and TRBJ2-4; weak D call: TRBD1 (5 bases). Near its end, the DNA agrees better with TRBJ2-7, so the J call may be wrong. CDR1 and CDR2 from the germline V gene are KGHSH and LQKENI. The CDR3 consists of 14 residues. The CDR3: CASPPAGQAYEQYF. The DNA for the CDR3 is TGTGCCAGCCCACCCGCAGGGCAGGCGTACGAGCAGTACTTC.

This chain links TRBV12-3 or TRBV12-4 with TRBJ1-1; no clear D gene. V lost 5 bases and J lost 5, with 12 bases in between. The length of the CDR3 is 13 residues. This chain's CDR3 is CASSVRGGTEAFF. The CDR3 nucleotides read TGTGCCAGCAGTGTGAGAGGAGGAACTGAAGCTTTCTTT.